This T cell receptor beta chain was identified during a study of T cell responses to AZD1222 COVID-19 vaccine. Whole-study results and caveats: Repertoires were collected only later (after the peak T cell response had occurred).

Points on this clone: Its antigen remains unknown.

The germline V gene encodes CDR1 SGHAT and CDR2 FQNNGV. Trimming took off 3 bases at V and 1 base at J, with 12 bases between the two ends. The CDR3 length is 15 residues. TCRdb's table, derived via immunoSEQ multiplex PCR, lists solely in-frame clones and lacks some. The table shows more than 95,000 clones, with over 90% occurring only once. V usage is TRBV11-2 and J usage is TRBJ1-1; unclear D gene. The TCR originated in an adult in good health. Material: peripheral blood, obtained on day 0 of AZD1222 vaccination. The CDR3 DNA follows: TGTGCCAGCAGCTTCCCGGGGTACAAGAACACTGAAGCTTTCTTT. This gives the protein CASSFPGYKNTEAFF.